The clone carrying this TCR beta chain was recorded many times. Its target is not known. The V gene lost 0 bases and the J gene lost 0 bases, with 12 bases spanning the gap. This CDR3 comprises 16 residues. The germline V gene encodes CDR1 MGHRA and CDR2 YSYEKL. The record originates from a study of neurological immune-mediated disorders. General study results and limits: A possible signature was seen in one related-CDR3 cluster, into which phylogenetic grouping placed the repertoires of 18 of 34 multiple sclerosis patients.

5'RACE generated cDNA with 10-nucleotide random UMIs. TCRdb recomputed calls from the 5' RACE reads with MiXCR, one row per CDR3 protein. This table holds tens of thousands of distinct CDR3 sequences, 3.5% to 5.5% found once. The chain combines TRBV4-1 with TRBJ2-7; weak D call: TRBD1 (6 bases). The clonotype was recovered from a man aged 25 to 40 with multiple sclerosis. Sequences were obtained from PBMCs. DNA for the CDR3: TGCGCCAGCAGCCAAGAGGTGGCAGGGGCCTCCTACGAGCAGTACTTC. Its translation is CASSQEVAGASYEQYF.